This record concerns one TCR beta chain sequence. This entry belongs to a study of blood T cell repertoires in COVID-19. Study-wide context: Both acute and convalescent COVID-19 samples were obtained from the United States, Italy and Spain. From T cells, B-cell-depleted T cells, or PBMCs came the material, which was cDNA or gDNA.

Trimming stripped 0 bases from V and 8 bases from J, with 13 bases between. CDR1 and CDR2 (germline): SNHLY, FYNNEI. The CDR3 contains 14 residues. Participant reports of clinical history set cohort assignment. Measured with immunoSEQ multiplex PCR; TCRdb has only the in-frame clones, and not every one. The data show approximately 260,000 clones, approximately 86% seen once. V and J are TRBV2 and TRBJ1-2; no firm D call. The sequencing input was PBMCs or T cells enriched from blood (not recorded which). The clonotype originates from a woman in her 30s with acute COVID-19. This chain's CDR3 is CASSEAGEKGGYTF. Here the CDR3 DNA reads TGTGCCAGCAGTGAAGCCGGGGAGAAGGGCGGCTACACCTTC.